The clone carrying this T cell receptor beta chain was picked up one time. This table comes from immunoSEQ multiplex PCR, and its TCRdb copy is limited to in-frame clones, with some not included. The sample consists of 150,000 to 200,000 clones, roughly 80% of them appearing once. The data derive from a study of blood T cell repertoires in COVID-19. V was cut by 6 bases and J by 5 bases, with 16 bases left in between. The germline CDR1 and CDR2 sequences are MGHRA and YSYEKL. The CDR3 totals 14 residues. The chain links TRBV4-1 to TRBJ1-1, with D perhaps TRBD1 (6 bases). The TCR sequence derives from a woman older than 75 with COVID-19, enrolled during active disease. The source material was peripheral blood. The CDR3 coding sequence is TGCGCCAGCAGGGTCTCAGGGGAGCGAACTGAAGCTTTCTTT. Translated: CASRVSGERTEAFF.